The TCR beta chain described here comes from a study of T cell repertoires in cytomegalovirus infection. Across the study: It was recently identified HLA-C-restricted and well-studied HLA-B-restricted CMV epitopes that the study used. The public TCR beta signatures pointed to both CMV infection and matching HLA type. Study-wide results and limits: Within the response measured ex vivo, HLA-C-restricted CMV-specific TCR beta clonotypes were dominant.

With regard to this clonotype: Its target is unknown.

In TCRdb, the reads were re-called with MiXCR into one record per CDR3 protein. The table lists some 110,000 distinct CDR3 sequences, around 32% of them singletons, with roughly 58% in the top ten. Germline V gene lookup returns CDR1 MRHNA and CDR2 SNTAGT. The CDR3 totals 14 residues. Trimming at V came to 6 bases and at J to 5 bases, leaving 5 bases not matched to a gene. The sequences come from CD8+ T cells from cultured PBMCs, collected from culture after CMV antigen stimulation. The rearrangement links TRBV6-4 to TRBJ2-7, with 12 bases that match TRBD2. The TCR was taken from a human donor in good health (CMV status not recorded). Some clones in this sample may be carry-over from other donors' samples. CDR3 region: CASSEGLAGHEQYF. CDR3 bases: TGTGCCAGCAGCGAGGGACTAGCGGGCCACGAGCAGTACTTC.